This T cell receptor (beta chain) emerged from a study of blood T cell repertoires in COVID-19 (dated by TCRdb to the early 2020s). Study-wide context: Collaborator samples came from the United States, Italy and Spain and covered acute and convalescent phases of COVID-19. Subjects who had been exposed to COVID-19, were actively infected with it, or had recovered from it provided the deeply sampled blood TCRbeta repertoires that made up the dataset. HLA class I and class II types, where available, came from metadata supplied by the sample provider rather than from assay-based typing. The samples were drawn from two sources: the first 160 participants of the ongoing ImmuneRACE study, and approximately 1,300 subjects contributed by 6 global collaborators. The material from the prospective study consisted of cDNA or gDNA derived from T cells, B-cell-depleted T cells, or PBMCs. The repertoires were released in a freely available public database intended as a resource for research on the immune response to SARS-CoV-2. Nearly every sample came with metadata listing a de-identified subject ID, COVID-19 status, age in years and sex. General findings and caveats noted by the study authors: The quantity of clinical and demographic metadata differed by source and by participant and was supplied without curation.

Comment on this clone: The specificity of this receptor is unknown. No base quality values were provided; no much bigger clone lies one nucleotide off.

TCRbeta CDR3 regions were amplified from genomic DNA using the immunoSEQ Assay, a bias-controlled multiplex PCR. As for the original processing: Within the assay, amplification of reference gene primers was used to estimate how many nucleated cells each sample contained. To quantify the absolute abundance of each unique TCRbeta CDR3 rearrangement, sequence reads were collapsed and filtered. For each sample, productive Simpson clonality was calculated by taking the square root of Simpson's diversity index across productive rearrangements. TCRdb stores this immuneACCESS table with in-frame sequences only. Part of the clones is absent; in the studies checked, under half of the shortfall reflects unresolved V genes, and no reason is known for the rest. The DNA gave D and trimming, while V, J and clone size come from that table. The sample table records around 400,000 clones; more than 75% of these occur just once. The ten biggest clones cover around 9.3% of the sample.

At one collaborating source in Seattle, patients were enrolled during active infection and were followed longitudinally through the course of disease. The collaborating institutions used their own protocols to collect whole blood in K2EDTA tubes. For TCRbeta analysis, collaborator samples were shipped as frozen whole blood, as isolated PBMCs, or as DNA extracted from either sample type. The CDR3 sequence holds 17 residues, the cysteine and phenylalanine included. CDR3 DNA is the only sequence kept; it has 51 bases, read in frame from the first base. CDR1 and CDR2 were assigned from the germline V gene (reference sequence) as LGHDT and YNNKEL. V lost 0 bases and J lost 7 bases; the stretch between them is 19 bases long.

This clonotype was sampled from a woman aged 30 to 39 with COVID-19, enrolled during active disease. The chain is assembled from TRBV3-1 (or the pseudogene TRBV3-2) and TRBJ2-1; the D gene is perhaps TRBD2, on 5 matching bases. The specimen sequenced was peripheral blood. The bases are TGTGCCAGCAGCCAAGAAGGTGTCAGCGGCCCTGGGAATGAGCAGTTCTTC. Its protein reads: CASSQEGVSGPGNEQFF.